These 26 T cell receptor beta chains were sequenced from one sample in a study of blood T cell repertoires in COVID-19. The table came from immunoSEQ multiplex PCR; TCRdb's copy has only in-frame clones and leaves some out. The data contain about 97,000 clones, 81% of them singletons. Sequenced input: peripheral blood. Receptor source: a man aged 60-69 years with acute or convalescent COVID-19.

There are a few counts of this clone. The chain's CDR3 is CASSQDRLAAQYF. CDR3 coding DNA: TGTGCCAGCAGCCAAGACAGACTAGCGGCGCAGTATTTT. The chain links TRBV4-2 to TRBJ2-3; 9 bases line up with TRBD2. V dropped 0 bases and J dropped 10; count of bases not matched to a gene: 2. Germline-derived CDR1 and CDR2 are LGHNA and YNFKEQ. The CDR3 has 13 amino acids.

The chain joins TRBV3-1 (or the pseudogene TRBV3-2) to TRBJ1-2; no definite D call. The CDR3 totals 12 residues. Germline-derived CDR1 and CDR2 are LGHDT and YNNKEL (reference sequence). V lost 0 bases and J 7 bases, leaving 6 bases between the germline ends. The CDR3 spells CASSQDPGGYTF. The CDR3 DNA reads TGTGCCAGCAGCCAAGATCCGGGTGGCTACACCTTC.

This chain's CDR3 is CAVRNPQGLTEAFF. CDR3 nucleotides: TGTGCAGTTAGAAACCCACAGGGGCTCACTGAAGCTTTCTTT. The V gene is TRBV19, the J gene TRBJ1-1; 7 bases match TRBD1. Germline CDR1 reads LNHDA; CDR2 reads SQIVND (reference sequence). The CDR3 extends over 14 amino acids.

V gene TRBV4-1 combines with J gene TRBJ2-7, with 8 nucleotides matching TRBD2. The V and J ends lost 4 bases and 4 bases, in that order; junction bases with no gene match: 12. The CDR3 sequence is 16 residues long. The germline CDR1 and CDR2 sequences are MGHRA and YSYEKL. The CDR3 coding sequence is TGCGCCAGCAGCCTAAGGGGCGGGGGGACCGAATACGAGCAGTACTTC. This gives the protein CASSLRGGGTEYEQYF.

To note about this clone: A junction boundary mismatches the germline segment, possibly from a read error. The rearrangement links TRBV28 to TRBJ1-5; unclear D gene. The CDR3 covers 13 residues. The germline V gene encodes CDR1 MDHEN and CDR2 SYDVKM. The CDR3 here is CASRTRSSQPQHF. In nucleotides, the CDR3 is TGTGCCAGCAGGACCCGTAGCAGTCAGCCCCAGCATTTT.

The CDR3, as DNA: TGTGCCAGCAGCTTAGTAATTCGGGGTAATGAAGCTTTCTTT. Amino acids: CASSLVIRGNEAFF. The J gene is TRBJ1-1, the V gene TRBV7-6; unclear D gene. CDR3 size: 14 residues. Trimming took off 1 base at V and 7 bases at J, with 13 bases between the two ends. Germline lookup yields CDR1 SGHVS and CDR2 FNYEAQ.

The CDR3 spells CASRRREHEQFF. The CDR3 coding sequence is TGTGCCAGCAGACGCAGGGAACATGAGCAGTTCTTC. V and J are TRBV12-3 or TRBV12-4 and TRBJ2-1; a possible D gene is TRBD1 (5 bases). Trimming took off 6 bases at V and 8 bases at J, with 11 bases between the two ends. The CDR3 consists of 12 residues.

A few counts support this clone. The chain combines TRBV6-5 with TRBJ1-2; possibly TRBD1 for D (5 bases). The V end was cut by 6 bases, the J end by 2 bases, with 7 bases between. The germline V gene encodes CDR1 MNHEY and CDR2 SVGAGI. The CDR3 length is 12 residues. CDR3 amino acids: CASRDTNYGYTF. In nucleotides, the CDR3 is TGTGCCAGCAGGGACACAAACTATGGCTACACCTTC.

The chain links TRBV10-1 to TRBJ2-2; 7 bases align to TRBD1. Per germline, CDR1 WNHNN and CDR2 SYGVQD (reference sequence). The V and J ends lost 3 bases and 1 base, in that order; junction bases with no gene match: 8. This CDR3 spans 17 amino acids. CDR3: CASSEGTARRNTGELFF. The CDR3 nucleotides are TGCGCCAGCAGTGAAGGGACAGCCCGTAGGAACACCGGGGAGCTGTTTTTT.

Only a few counts were recorded for this clone. The identical CDR3 is also encoded by other nucleotide sequences in the sample. This sequence joins TRBV18 and TRBJ2-2; D gene uncertain. Germline V gene data show CDR1 as KGHSH and CDR2 as LQKENI. V was clipped by 3 bases and J by 0 bases, with 8 bases between them. The CDR3 totals 15 residues. This CDR3 is CASSPTNSNTGELFF. In DNA form, the CDR3 reads TGTGCCAGCTCACCCACAAATTCGAACACCGGGGAGCTGTTTTTT.

The rearrangement joins TRBV4-2 to TRBJ1-1, with 7 positions matching TRBD1. The CDR3 is made up of 17 amino acids. Germline V gives CDR1 LGHNA, CDR2 YNFKEQ. The V segment lost 2 bases and the J segment 3 bases; nucleotides outside the gene matches: 12. The CDR3 bases are TGTGCCAGCAGCCAATATGTACAGCTCACAGGGGACACTGAAGCTTTCTTT. Its protein product is CASSQYVQLTGDTEAFF.

This clone was seen just once. This sequence joins TRBV5-1 and TRBJ2-1; D is uncertain. The germline V and J ends were trimmed by 2 bases and 9 bases, with 9 bases remaining between them. The CDR3 loop spans 12 amino acids. The V gene's germline CDR1 is SGHRS and CDR2 YFSETQ. The CDR3 spells CASSFGGREQFF. The CDR3 nucleotides are TGCGCCAGCAGCTTCGGTGGGCGTGAGCAGTTCTTC.

The rearrangement joins TRBV20-1 to TRBJ2-3; D may be TRBD1 (6 bases). Per the germline V gene, CDR1 is DFQATT and CDR2 is SNEGSKA (reference sequence). Trimming stripped 6 bases from V and 13 bases from J, with 17 bases between. The CDR3 is made up of 11 amino acids. The CDR3: CSAKRGRSEYF. Written as DNA, the CDR3 is TGCAGTGCGAAAAGGGGGAGATCGGAGTATTTT.

The chain couples TRBV28 to TRBJ1-2; D possibly corresponds to TRBD1 (6 bases). CDR1 is MDHEN and CDR2 is SYDVKM in the germline V gene. Between the trimmed V and J ends, which lost 1 base and 7 bases, there was a span of 10 bases. The length of the CDR3 is 13 residues. CDR3 sequence reads: CASSLYRVSGYTF. The CDR3, as DNA: TGTGCCAGCAGTTTATACAGGGTTTCTGGCTACACCTTC.

This chain joins TRBV19 and TRBJ2-7; D possibly corresponds to TRBD1 (5 bases). The V gene's germline CDR1 is LNHDA and CDR2 SQIVND (reference sequence). CDR3 length: 14 residues. With 2 bases removed from V and 1 base from J, the gap between germline ends came to 9 bases. CDR3 sequence: CASSIQGQSYEQYF. For the CDR3, the DNA is TGTGCCAGTAGTATACAAGGACAATCCTACGAGCAGTACTTC.

This rearrangement joins TRBV30 to TRBJ1-2; 9 nucleotides agree with TRBD1. Per the germline V gene, CDR1 is GTSNPN and CDR2 is SVGIG (reference sequence). Trimming at V came to 2 bases and at J to 5 bases, leaving 6 bases not matched to a gene. This CDR3 region has 14 residues. Here the CDR3 DNA reads TGTGCCTGGAGTTGGGGACAGGGAGGATATGGCTACACCTTC. Its translation: CAWSWGQGGYGYTF.

The chain is built from TRBV29-1 and TRBJ1-2; D is uncertain. This CDR3 is 12 amino acids long. The germline V gene encodes CDR1 SQVTM and CDR2 ANQGSEA. V was pared by 2 bases and J by 2 bases, with 6 bases between. CDR3: CSVETRNYGYTF. The CDR3 region has the DNA TGCAGCGTTGAAACGAGAAACTATGGCTACACCTTC.

Here the CDR3 reads CASSVTGTNEKLFF. As DNA, the CDR3 is TGTGCCAGCAGTGTGACAGGGACTAATGAAAAACTGTTTTTT. The V and J genes are TRBV6-6 and TRBJ1-4, with TRBD1 matching over 7 bases. V shed 5 bases and J 2 bases; nucleotides not matched to a gene: 2. Germline V gene sequence: CDR1 MNHNY, CDR2 SVGAGI (reference sequence). CDR3 length: 14 amino acids.

The chain couples TRBV12-3 or TRBV12-4 to TRBJ2-5, with unresolved D. The ends were cut back, 3 bases at V and 7 bases at J, with 9 bases in the middle. The CDR3 runs 12 residues. CDR3 in amino acids: CASSLKSVTQYF. For the CDR3, the DNA is TGTGCCAGCAGTTTGAAGAGCGTGACCCAGTACTTC.

The rearrangement joins TRBV10-3 to TRBJ2-2; TRBD2 agrees at 7 bases. Germline-derived CDR1 and CDR2 are ENHRY and SYGVKD. J was trimmed by 5 bases and V by 0 bases; bases with no gene match: 9. The CDR3 is made up of 17 amino acids. CDR3: CAISESGGRGGTGELFF. CDR3 in DNA: TGTGCCATCAGTGAGTCGGGCGGGAGAGGTGGGACCGGGGAGCTGTTTTTT.

The gene calls are TRBV28 and TRBJ2-5; tentatively, D is TRBD2 (5 bases). From germline, CDR1 is MDHEN and CDR2 SYDVKM. The CDR3 contains 16 residues. Trimming took 4 bases from V and 7 from J, leaving 22 bases between them. The chain's CDR3 is CASSYNLRTSGGTQYF. The CDR3 bases are TGTGCCAGCAGTTACAACCTTCGAACGAGCGGCGGGACCCAGTACTTC.

The chain carries TRBV19 and TRBJ1-5, with TRBD1 matching over 7 bases. Germline loops: CDR1 LNHDA, CDR2 SQIVND (reference sequence). Unmatched junction bases numbered 5, after V lost 4 bases and J lost 5 bases. The CDR3 spans 14 residues. Written as DNA, the CDR3 is TGTGCCAGTAGTAGAGACAGGGATGATCAGCCCCAGCATTTT. It codes for CASSRDRDDQPQHF.

The chain is built from TRBV25-1 and TRBJ2-1; a weak D match, TRBD2 (5 bases). This CDR3 spans 15 amino acids. With 0 bases removed from V and 7 bases from J, the gap between germline ends came to 13 bases. Germline V gene lookup returns CDR1 MGHDK and CDR2 SYGVNS. In DNA, the CDR3 is TGTGCCAGCAGTGAATATGGCCTAGCCCAGAATGAGCAGTTCTTC. Its protein is CASSEYGLAQNEQFF.

The rearrangement links TRBV2 to TRBJ2-7; TRBD2 matches 7 bases. This CDR3 has 15 amino acids. The germline V gene encodes CDR1 SNHLY and CDR2 FYNNEI. J lost 2 bases, V lost 6 bases, and 10 bases had no gene match. CDR3 region: CASRPTWEGTYEQYF. The DNA of the CDR3 is TGTGCCAGCAGGCCCACGTGGGAGGGCACCTACGAGCAGTACTTC.

The chain recombines TRBV4-1 with TRBJ1-6; 10 bases align to TRBD1. Germline lookup yields CDR1 MGHRA and CDR2 YSYEKL. After removal of 0 bases from V and 9 bases from J, the junction contained 8 bases not matched to a gene. The CDR3 is made up of 17 amino acids. CDR3 nucleotide sequence: TGCGCCAGCAGCCAAGATAAAGGGACAGGGGCTACTTCACCCCTCCACTTT. It is translated as CASSQDKGTGATSPLHF.

V is TRBV11-3 and J is TRBJ2-5; 9 nucleotides align to TRBD1. Germline V gene sequence: CDR1 SGHNT, CDR2 YENEEA. The CDR3 runs to 15 residues. The V segment lost 5 bases and the J segment 2 bases; nucleotides outside the gene matches: 6. CDR3 in DNA: TGTGCCAGCAGCACATGGGACAGGGCACAAGAGACCCAGTACTTC. Protein product: CASSTWDRAQETQYF.